Listed below are T cell receptor beta chains from one sample, sequenced in a study of blood T cells in healthy people across ages. TCRdb analysed the 5' RACE reads with MiXCR anew, one entry per CDR3 protein. The profile shows approximately 1,700,000 distinct CDR3 sequences, roughly two fifths of them singletons. Sequencing was carried out using blood. All receptors derive from a human donor in good health. The CDR3 runs from the conserved cysteine through the conserved F or W. A D gene is named only where the DNA matches it firmly. Rows may omit the clone size; those that give it use once, few, many or a size class.

clone size	V gene	J gene	D gene	CDR3 DNA	CDR3 protein
.	TRBV6-2/TRBV6-3	TRBJ2-3	TRBD1	TGTGCCAACAGTTACAATCCTCCGGGACAGCTAGATACGCAGTATTTT	CANSYNPPGQLDTQYF
.	TRBV24-1	TRBJ2-5	TRBD2	TGTGCCACCAGTGATTTTAGCCACTCGGGCGGGAGTGAGCAGTACTTC	CATSDFSHSGGSEQYF
.	TRBV7-2	TRBJ2-7	TRBD1	TGTGCCAGCAGCTTTTCCGGGACAGGCTACGAGCAGTACTTC	CASSFSGTGYEQYF
.	TRBV4-2	TRBJ2-1	.	TGTGCCAGCAGCCAAGATCTGCAGGGCTTCTACAATGAGCAGTTCTTC	CASSQDLQGFYNEQFF
few	TRBV7-6	TRBJ1-2	.	TGTGCCAGCAGCTTAGGGGCAGGGCCCCCCCCGGAATTCTATGGCTACACCTTC	CASSLGAGPPPEFYGYTF
many	TRBV4-3	TRBJ1-2	TRBD1	TGCGCCAGCAGCCAAGTCAGGAGACAGGGAGGCTACACCTTC	CASSQVRRQGGYTF
many	TRBV29-1	TRBJ2-1	.	TGCAGCGTCGGTGAGGGTTTTGTGCAGTTCTTC	CSVGEGFVQFF
few	TRBV20-1	TRBJ1-5	.	TGCAGTGCTCGACCTACAAGACATAACAATCAGCCCCAGCATTTT	CSARPTRHNNQPQHF
.	TRBV4-2	TRBJ2-5	.	TGTGCCAGCAGCCTAGAGACTCGACCCAGACTCCAAGAGACCCAGTACTTC	CASSLETRPRLQETQYF
.	TRBV20-1	TRBJ1-2	.	TGCAGTGCTAGCACGGATCCTAACTATGGCTACACCTTC	CSASTDPNYGYTF
few	TRBV4-3	TRBJ2-1	TRBD2	TGCGCCAGCAGCTCACACGCCAGGACTAGCGGGGGGGTCTACAATGAGCAGTTCTTC	CASSSHARTSGGVYNEQFF
few	TRBV10-3	TRBJ2-7	TRBD1	TGTGCCATCAGTGACTTGGACAGGACCTCCTACGAGCAGTACTTC	CAISDLDRTSYEQYF
.	TRBV7-3	TRBJ1-6	.	TGTGCCAGCAGCTTACGGGGTAGTGGACATAATTCACCCCTCCACTTT	CASSLRGSGHNSPLHF
many	TRBV20-1	TRBJ1-2	.	TGCAGTGCTATTCTGGACGATAACCCATGGGGCTACACCTTC	CSAILDDNPWGYTF
.	TRBV14	TRBJ2-1	TRBD2	TGTGCCAGCAGCCACCCGGGGGGGCCAAAGGAGCAGTTCTTC	CASSHPGGPKEQFF
.	TRBV20-1	TRBJ2-3	TRBD1	TGCAGTGCCGCGTTCCGGGACAGTCACACAGATACGCAGTATTTT	CSAAFRDSHTDTQYF
many	TRBV29-1	TRBJ2-1	.	TGCAGCGTTCGGAGATCCTACAATGAGCAGTTCTTC	CSVRRSYNEQFF
few	TRBV29-1	TRBJ2-1	.	TGCAGCGCCAACCCGCCGGGCTCCCGGCAGTTCTTC	CSANPPGSRQFF
.	TRBV18	TRBJ1-1	.	TGTGCCAGCTCAGCCACGGGGGCCTCAACCCGAGCTTTCTTT	CASSATGASTRAFF
.	TRBV29-1	TRBJ1-1	.	TGCAGCGGTACGTGGGTTAGTACTGAAGCTTTCTTT	CSGTWVSTEAFF
.	TRBV3-1	TRBJ2-3	.	TGTGCCAGCAGCCCTCAAGTACTAGGGGATACGCAGGATTTT	CASSPQVLGDTQDF
few	TRBV12-3/TRBV12-4	TRBJ2-7	TRBD1	TGTGCCAGCAGTTTAGTGGTAGGGGGCTTTTACGAGCAGTACTTC	CASSLVVGGFYEQYF
few	TRBV7-2	TRBJ2-1	.	TGTGCCAGCAGCTTAGGGTTAGACAGGCCTAATGAGCAGTTCTTC	CASSLGLDRPNEQFF
.	TRBV7-2	TRBJ2-5	.	TGTGCCAGCAGCTCAGTTATCCAGGGGATTAGGAAGACCCAGTACTTC	CASSSVIQGIRKTQYF
few	TRBV7-9	TRBJ2-3	TRBD2	TGTGCCAGCAGCTTAGTGACTAGCGGGGGGTACACAGATACGCAGTATTTT	CASSLVTSGGYTDTQYF
.	TRBV29-1	TRBJ1-2	.	TGCAGCGTTGAAACCTCCGGGCCGGGTAACTATGGCTACACCTTC	CSVETSGPGNYGYTF
.	TRBV7-6	TRBJ2-5	.	TGTGCCAGCAGCCAGGATCCGGGACCCCGGCAAGAGACCCAGTACTTC	CASSQDPGPRQETQYF
.	TRBV10-3	TRBJ2-7	.	TGTGCCATCAGTTACAGGGAATACGAGCAGTACTTC	CAISYREYEQYF
.	TRBV6-2/TRBV6-3	TRBJ2-7	.	TGTGCCAGCAGTTACCGGCCATTCGGGCAAAACAATGAGCAGTACTTC	CASSYRPFGQNNEQYF